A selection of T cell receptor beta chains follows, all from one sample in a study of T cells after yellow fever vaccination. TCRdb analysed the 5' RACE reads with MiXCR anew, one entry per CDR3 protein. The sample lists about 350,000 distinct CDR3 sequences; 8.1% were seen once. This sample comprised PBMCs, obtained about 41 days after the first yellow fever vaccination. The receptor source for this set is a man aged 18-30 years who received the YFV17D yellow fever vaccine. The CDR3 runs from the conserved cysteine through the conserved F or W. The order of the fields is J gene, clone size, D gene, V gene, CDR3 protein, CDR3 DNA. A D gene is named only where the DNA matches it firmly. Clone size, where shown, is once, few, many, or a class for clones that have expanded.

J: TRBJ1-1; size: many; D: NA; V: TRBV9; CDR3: CASSELPDGATEAFF; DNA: TGTGCCAGCAGCGAGCTCCCGGACGGAGCTACTGAAGCTTTCTTT
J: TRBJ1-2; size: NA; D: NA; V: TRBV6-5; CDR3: CASSYGGARGSYGYTF; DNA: TGTGCCAGCAGTTACGGGGGGGCGCGTGGTTCCTATGGCTACACCTTC
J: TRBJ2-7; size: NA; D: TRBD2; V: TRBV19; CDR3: CASTSGGAYEQYF; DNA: TGTGCCAGTACCAGCGGGGGGGCCTACGAGCAGTACTTC
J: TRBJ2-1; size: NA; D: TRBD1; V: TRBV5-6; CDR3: CASSPDRGRQFF; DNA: TGTGCCAGCAGCCCCGACAGGGGTAGGCAGTTCTTC
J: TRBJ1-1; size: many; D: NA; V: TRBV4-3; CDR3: CASSQDFGWTEAFF; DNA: TGCGCCAGCAGCCAAGATTTCGGGTGGACTGAAGCTTTCTTT
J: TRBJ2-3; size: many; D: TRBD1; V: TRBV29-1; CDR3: CSVTGGWNTQYF; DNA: TGCAGCGTTACAGGGGGCTGGAATACGCAGTATTTT
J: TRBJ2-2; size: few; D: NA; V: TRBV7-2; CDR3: CATSLWVTGELFF; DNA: TGTGCCACCTCACTGTGGGTCACCGGGGAGCTGTTTTTT
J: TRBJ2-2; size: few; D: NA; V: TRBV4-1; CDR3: CASSHGQITGELFF; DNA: TGCGCCAGCAGCCACGGTCAGATCACCGGGGAGCTGTTTTTT
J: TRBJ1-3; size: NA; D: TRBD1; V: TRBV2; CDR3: CASTRDRAGTIYF; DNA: TGTGCCAGCACCAGGGACAGGGCTGGCACCATATATTTT
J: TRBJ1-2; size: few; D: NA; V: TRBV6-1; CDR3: CASSQGWRYYGYTF; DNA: TGTGCCAGCAGTCAAGGGTGGCGGTACTATGGCTACACCTTC
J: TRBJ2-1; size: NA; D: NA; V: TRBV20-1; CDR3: CSARDSGVGTRSSSSYNEQFF; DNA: TGCAGTGCTAGAGATTCAGGTGTCGGGACAAGATCCTCCTCCTCCTACAATGAGCAGTTCTTC
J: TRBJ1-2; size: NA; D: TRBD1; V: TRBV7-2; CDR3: CASSSGGAISNGYTF; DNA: TGTGCCAGCAGCTCAGGGGGGGCCATCAGTAATGGCTACACCTTC
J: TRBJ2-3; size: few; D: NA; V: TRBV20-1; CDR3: CSARRTSTDTQYF; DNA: TGCAGTGCTAGGAGGACTAGCACAGATACGCAGTATTTT
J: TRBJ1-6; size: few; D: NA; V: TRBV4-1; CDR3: CASSQEVTADSPLHF; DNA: TGCGCCAGCAGCCAAGAAGTCACAGCCGACTCACCCCTCCACTTT
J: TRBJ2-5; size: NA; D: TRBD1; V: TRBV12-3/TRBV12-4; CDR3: CASSAGTGETQYF; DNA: TGTGCCAGCAGCGCCGGGACAGGAGAGACCCAGTACTTC
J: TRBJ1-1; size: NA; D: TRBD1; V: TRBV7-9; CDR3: CASSLYRDRDNTEAFF; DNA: TGTGCCAGCAGCTTATACCGGGACAGGGACAACACTGAAGCTTTCTTT
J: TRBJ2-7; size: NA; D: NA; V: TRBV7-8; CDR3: CASSSARVGRGEQYF; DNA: TGTGCCAGCAGCTCCGCTCGAGTGGGCCGAGGCGAGCAGTACTTC
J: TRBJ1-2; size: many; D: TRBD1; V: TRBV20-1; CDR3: CSAPGTASYGYTF; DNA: TGCAGTGCTCCCGGGACAGCAAGCTATGGCTACACCTTC
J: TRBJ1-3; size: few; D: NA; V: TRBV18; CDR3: CASSPAQGSSGNTIYF; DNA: TGTGCCAGCTCACCGGCTCAGGGGAGCTCTGGAAACACCATATATTTT
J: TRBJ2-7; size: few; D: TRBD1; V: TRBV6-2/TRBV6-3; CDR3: CASSPDRGRSYEQYF; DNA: TGTGCCAGCAGTCCGGACAGGGGGCGATCCTACGAGCAGTACTTC
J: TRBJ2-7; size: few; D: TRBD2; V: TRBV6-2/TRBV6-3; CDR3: CASSYRAAGGYYEQYF; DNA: TGTGCCAGCAGTTACCGTGCAGCGGGGGGCTACTACGAGCAGTACTTC
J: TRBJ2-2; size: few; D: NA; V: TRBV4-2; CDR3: CASSLKRYTGELFF; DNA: TGTGCCAGCAGCCTCAAGCGGTACACCGGGGAGCTGTTTTTT
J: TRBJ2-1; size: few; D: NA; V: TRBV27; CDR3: CATGTGLGNEQFF; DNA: TGTGCCACCGGTACAGGGTTAGGGAATGAGCAGTTCTTC
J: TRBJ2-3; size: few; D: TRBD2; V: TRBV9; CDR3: CASSATAGARDTQYF; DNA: TGTGCCAGCAGCGCCACAGCGGGGGCCAGAGATACGCAGTATTTT
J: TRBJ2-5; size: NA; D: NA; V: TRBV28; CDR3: CASSSPPDSAGETQYF; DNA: TGTGCCAGCAGTTCCCCTCCGGACTCGGCGGGGGAGACCCAGTACTTC
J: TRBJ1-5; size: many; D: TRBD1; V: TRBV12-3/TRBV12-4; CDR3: CASRGPPMRQGYSSNQPQHF; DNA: TGTGCCAGCAGGGGACCTCCCATGCGACAGGGGTATAGTAGCAATCAGCCCCAGCATTTT
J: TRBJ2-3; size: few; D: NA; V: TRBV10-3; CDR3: CATTQDTDTQYF; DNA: TGTGCCACCACTCAAGACACAGATACGCAGTATTTT
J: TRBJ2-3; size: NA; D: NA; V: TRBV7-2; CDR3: CASSRDRPDTQYF; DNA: TGTGCCAGCAGCAGAGACAGGCCAGATACGCAGTATTTT
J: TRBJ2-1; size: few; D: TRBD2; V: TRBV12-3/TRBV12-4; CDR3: CASLPGGSIYNEQFF; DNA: TGTGCCAGTCTCCCGGGGGGGAGCATCTACAATGAGCAGTTCTTC